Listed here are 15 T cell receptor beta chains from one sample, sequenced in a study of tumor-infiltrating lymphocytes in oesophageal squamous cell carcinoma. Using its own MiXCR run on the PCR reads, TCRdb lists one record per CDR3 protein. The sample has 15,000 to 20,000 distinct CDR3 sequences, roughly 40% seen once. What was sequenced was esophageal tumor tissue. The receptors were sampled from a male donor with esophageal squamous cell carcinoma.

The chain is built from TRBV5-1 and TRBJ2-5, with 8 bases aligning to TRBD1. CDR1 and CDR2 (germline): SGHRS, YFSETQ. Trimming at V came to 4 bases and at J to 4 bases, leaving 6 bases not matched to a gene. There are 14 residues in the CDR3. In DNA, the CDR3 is TGCGCCAGCAGCGCGACAGGGGACTCAGAGACCCAGTACTTC. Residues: CASSATGDSETQYF.

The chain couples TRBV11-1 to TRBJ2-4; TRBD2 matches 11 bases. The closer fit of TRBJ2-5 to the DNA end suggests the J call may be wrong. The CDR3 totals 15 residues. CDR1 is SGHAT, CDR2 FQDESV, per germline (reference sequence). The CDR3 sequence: CASSKGLAGQETQYF. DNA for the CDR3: TGTGCCAGCAGCAAAGGACTAGCGGGCCAAGAGACCCAGTACTTC.

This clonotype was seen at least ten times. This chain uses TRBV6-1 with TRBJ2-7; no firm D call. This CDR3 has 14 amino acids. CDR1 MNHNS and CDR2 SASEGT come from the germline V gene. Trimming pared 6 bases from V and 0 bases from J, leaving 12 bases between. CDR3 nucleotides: TGTGCCAGCAGAAAAGTGGGCTACTCCTACGAGCAGTACTTC. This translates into CASRKVGYSYEQYF.

This CDR3 reads CASSDSTGLDEQFF. As DNA, the CDR3 is TGTGCCAGCAGCGATTCGACAGGGTTGGATGAGCAGTTCTTC. The V call is TRBV7-3, the J call TRBJ2-1, with 7 positions matching TRBD1. J lost 8 bases, V lost 5 bases, and 9 bases had no gene match. This CDR3 is 14 amino acids long. Germline V gives CDR1 SGHTA, CDR2 FQGTGA.

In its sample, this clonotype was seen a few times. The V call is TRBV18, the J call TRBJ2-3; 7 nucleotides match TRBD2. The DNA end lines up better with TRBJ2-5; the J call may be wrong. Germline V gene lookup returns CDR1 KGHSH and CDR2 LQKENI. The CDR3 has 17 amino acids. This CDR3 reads CASSNHLREWGQETQYF. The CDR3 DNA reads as TGTGCCAGCTCCAACCACTTGCGGGAGTGGGGACAAGAGACCCAGTACTTC.

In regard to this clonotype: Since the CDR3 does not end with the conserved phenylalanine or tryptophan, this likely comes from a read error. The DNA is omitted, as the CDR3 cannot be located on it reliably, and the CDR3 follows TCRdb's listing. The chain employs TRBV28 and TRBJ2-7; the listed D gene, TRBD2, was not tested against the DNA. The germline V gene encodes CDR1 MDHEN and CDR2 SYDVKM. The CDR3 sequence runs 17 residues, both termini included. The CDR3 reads CASSFGWNFNSPLHFGN.

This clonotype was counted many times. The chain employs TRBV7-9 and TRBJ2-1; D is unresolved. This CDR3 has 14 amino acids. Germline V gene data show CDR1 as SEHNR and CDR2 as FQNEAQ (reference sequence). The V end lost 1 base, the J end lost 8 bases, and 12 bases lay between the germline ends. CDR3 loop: CASSLEAPAHEQFF. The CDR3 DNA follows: TGTGCCAGCAGCTTAGAGGCTCCAGCCCATGAGCAGTTCTTC.

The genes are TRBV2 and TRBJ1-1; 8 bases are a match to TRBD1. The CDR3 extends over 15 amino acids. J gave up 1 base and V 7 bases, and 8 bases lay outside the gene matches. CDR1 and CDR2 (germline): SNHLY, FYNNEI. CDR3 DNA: TGTGCCAGCAAGACCGACAGGGGATGGAACACTGAAGCTTTCTTT. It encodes CASKTDRGWNTEAFF.

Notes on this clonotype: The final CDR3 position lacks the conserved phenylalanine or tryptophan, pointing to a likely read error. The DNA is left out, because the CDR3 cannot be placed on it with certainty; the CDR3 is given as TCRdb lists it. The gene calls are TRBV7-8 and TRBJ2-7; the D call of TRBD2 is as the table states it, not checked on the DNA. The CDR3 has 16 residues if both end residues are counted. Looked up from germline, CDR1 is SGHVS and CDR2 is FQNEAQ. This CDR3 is CASSLELGRSGYTFGS.

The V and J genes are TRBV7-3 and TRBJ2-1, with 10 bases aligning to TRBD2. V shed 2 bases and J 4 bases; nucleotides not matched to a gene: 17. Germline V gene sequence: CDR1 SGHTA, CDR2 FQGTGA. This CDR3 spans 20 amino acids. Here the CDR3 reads CASSLRDRGRTSGKYNEQFF. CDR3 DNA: TGTGCCAGCAGCTTACGAGACAGGGGAAGAACTAGCGGGAAGTACAATGAGCAGTTCTTC.

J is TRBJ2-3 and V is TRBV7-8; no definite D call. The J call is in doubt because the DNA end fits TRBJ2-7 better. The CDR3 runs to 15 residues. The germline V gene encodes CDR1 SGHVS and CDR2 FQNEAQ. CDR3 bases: TGTGCCAGCAGCTTAGAACTTCCCAGCACAGATACGCAGTACTTC. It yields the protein CASSLELPSTDTQYF.

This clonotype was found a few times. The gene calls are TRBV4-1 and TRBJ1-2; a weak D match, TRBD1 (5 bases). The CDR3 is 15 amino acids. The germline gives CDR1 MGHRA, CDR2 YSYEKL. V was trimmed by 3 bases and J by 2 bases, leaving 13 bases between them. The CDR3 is CASSQRDSQNYGYTF. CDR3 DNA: TGCGCCAGCAGCCAGAGGGACTCTCAAAACTATGGCTACACCTTC.

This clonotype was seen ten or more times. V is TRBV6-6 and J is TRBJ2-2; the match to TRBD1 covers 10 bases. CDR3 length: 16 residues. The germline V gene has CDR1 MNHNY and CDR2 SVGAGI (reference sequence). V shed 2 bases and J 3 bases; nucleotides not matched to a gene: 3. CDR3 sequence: CASSYGQGVYTGELFF. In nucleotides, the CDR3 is TGTGCCAGCAGTTACGGACAGGGGGTTTACACCGGGGAGCTGTTTTTT.

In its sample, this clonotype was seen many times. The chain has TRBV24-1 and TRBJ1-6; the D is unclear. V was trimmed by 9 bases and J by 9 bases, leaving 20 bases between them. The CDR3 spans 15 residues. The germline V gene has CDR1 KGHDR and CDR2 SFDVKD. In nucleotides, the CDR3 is TGTGCCACCCTTCGCACCCCCGCTCCTTTTTCACCCCTCCACTTT. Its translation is CATLRTPAPFSPLHF.

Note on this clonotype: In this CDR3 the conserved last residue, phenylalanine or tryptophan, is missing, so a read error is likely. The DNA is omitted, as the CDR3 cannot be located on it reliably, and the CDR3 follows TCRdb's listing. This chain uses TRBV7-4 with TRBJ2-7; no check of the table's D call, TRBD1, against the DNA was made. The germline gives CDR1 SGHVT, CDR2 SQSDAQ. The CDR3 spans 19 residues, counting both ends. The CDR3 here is CASSLATGRYGQETQYFGS.